This is a list of T cell receptor beta chains from one sample in a study of blood T cell repertoires in COVID-19. Repertoires were generated with immunoSEQ multiplex PCR, while TCRdb's copy carries only in-frame clones and drops some. The data contain 64,000 or so clones, around 80% of them singletons. The sequenced material came from peripheral blood. These receptors were taken from a human donor in a cohort sampled during active COVID-19. Each CDR3 is given with its conserved first and last residue. A D gene is named only where the DNA matches it firmly. Rows give clone size only sometimes, using once, few, many, or a class for an expanded clone.

v_gene: TRBV7-3
abundance: -
j_gene: TRBJ2-1
d_gene: TRBD2
CDR3aa: CASSLTGTRGQNEQFF
CDR3nt: TGTGCCAGCAGCCTCACCGGGACTAGAGGACAGAATGAGCAGTTCTTC

v_gene: TRBV7-6
abundance: once
j_gene: TRBJ2-3
d_gene: TRBD2
CDR3aa: CASSYTSGSSTDTQYF
CDR3nt: TGTGCCAGCAGCTATACTAGCGGGAGTAGCACAGATACGCAGTATTTT

v_gene: TRBV19
abundance: -
j_gene: TRBJ2-7
d_gene: -
CDR3aa: CASSIASGAPTYEQYF
CDR3nt: TGTGCCAGTAGTATAGCGTCAGGGGCCCCGACCTACGAGCAGTACTTC

v_gene: TRBV7-9
abundance: -
j_gene: TRBJ1-1
d_gene: -
CDR3aa: CASSPGVMNTEAFF
CDR3nt: TGTGCCAGCAGCCCGGGTGTTATGAACACTGAAGCTTTCTTT

v_gene: TRBV3-1/TRBV3-2
abundance: -
j_gene: TRBJ2-7
d_gene: TRBD2
CDR3aa: CASSQGGSGRAPYEQYF
CDR3nt: TGTGCCAGCAGCCAAGGTGGTAGCGGGAGGGCCCCCTACGAGCAGTACTTC

v_gene: TRBV3-1/TRBV3-2
abundance: -
j_gene: TRBJ2-5
d_gene: -
CDR3aa: CASSQEAGWRQTRQYF
CDR3nt: TGTGCCAGCAGCCAAGAGGCAGGGTGGAGACAGACAAGACAGTACTTC

v_gene: TRBV7-6
abundance: few
j_gene: TRBJ2-7
d_gene: TRBD1
CDR3aa: CASSPRTGPYEQYF
CDR3nt: TGTGCCAGCAGCCCGCGGACAGGGCCTTACGAGCAGTACTTC

v_gene: TRBV12-3/TRBV12-4
abundance: -
j_gene: TRBJ2-5
d_gene: -
CDR3aa: CASSFYGKETQYF
CDR3nt: TGTGCCAGCAGTTTCTACGGGAAAGAGACCCAGTACTTC

v_gene: TRBV19
abundance: -
j_gene: TRBJ1-1
d_gene: TRBD1
CDR3aa: CASSYGTGVGNTEAFF
CDR3nt: TGTGCCAGTAGTTACGGGACAGGGGTCGGGAACACTGAAGCTTTCTTT

v_gene: TRBV18
abundance: -
j_gene: TRBJ2-3
d_gene: TRBD2
CDR3aa: CASSPPLAGADTQYF
CDR3nt: TGTGCCAGCTCACCACCCCTAGCGGGAGCAGATACGCAGTATTTT

v_gene: TRBV18
abundance: few
j_gene: TRBJ1-1
d_gene: -
CDR3aa: CASSQTFWGGGRTEAFF
CDR3nt: TGTGCCAGCTCACAAACCTTTTGGGGGGGAGGGAGGACTGAAGCTTTCTTT

v_gene: TRBV24-1
abundance: -
j_gene: TRBJ2-2
d_gene: -
CDR3aa: CATSDPPPWGPGELFF
CDR3nt: TGTGCCACCAGTGACCCACCCCCTTGGGGGCCCGGGGAGCTGTTTTTT

v_gene: TRBV27
abundance: -
j_gene: TRBJ1-2
d_gene: -
CDR3aa: CASSFHRDYYGYTF
CDR3nt: TGTGCCAGCAGTTTTCATCGGGACTACTATGGCTACACCTTC

v_gene: TRBV6-2/TRBV6-3
abundance: -
j_gene: TRBJ2-1
d_gene: -
CDR3aa: CASSYQRHQNEQFF
CDR3nt: TGTGCCAGCAGTTACCAGCGGCACCAAAATGAGCAGTTCTTC

v_gene: TRBV6-5
abundance: -
j_gene: TRBJ1-5
d_gene: -
CDR3aa: CASSPGHGHQPQHF
CDR3nt: TGTGCCAGCAGTCCGGGACACGGTCATCAGCCCCAGCATTTT

v_gene: TRBV5-1
abundance: -
j_gene: TRBJ2-2
d_gene: -
CDR3aa: CASSQDLSGLFF
CDR3nt: TGCGCCAGCAGCCAAGATCTTTCGGGGCTGTTTTTT

v_gene: TRBV6-6
abundance: -
j_gene: TRBJ2-1
d_gene: TRBD2
CDR3aa: CASSSVSGRNNEQFF
CDR3nt: TGTGCCAGCAGTTCCGTTAGCGGGAGGAACAATGAGCAGTTCTTC

v_gene: TRBV20-1
abundance: -
j_gene: TRBJ1-2
d_gene: -
CDR3aa: CSATLLFGYTF
CDR3nt: TGCAGTGCTACTCTTCTTTTTGGCTACACCTTC

v_gene: TRBV11-3
abundance: -
j_gene: TRBJ2-2
d_gene: TRBD1
CDR3aa: CASSLEGQGGTGELFF
CDR3nt: TGTGCCAGCAGCTTAGAAGGACAGGGGGGCACCGGGGAGCTGTTTTTT

v_gene: TRBV2
abundance: many
j_gene: TRBJ1-5
d_gene: -
CDR3aa: CATSPQGHQPQHF
CDR3nt: TGTGCCACCAGCCCACAGGGCCATCAGCCCCAGCATTTT

v_gene: TRBV28
abundance: -
j_gene: TRBJ2-7
d_gene: -
CDR3aa: CASSLGGHRDNEQYF
CDR3nt: TGTGCCAGCAGTTTGGGTGGCCACAGAGACAACGAGCAGTACTTC

v_gene: TRBV6-2/TRBV6-3
abundance: few
j_gene: TRBJ1-5
d_gene: TRBD1
CDR3aa: CASSTGGEYQPQHF
CDR3nt: TGTGCCAGCAGCACAGGGGGCGAATATCAGCCCCAGCATTTT

v_gene: TRBV11-3
abundance: -
j_gene: TRBJ2-2
d_gene: TRBD1
CDR3aa: CASSRQGATGELFF
CDR3nt: TGTGCCAGCAGCCGACAGGGGGCCACCGGGGAGCTGTTTTTT

v_gene: TRBV3-1/TRBV3-2
abundance: -
j_gene: TRBJ2-1
d_gene: -
CDR3aa: CASSQDSGDNEQFF
CDR3nt: TGTGCCAGCAGCCAAGATTCAGGGGACAATGAGCAGTTCTTC

v_gene: TRBV10-3
abundance: -
j_gene: TRBJ2-7
d_gene: TRBD1
CDR3aa: CAISDFGTGGVARQYF
CDR3nt: TGTGCCATCAGTGACTTTGGGACAGGCGGGGTGGCGAGGCAGTACTTC

v_gene: TRBV11-3
abundance: once
j_gene: TRBJ2-2
d_gene: -
CDR3aa: CASSPHLGSTGELFF
CDR3nt: TGTGCCAGCAGCCCCCACTTAGGGAGCACCGGGGAGCTGTTTTTT

v_gene: TRBV10-1
abundance: -
j_gene: TRBJ2-3
d_gene: -
CDR3aa: CASSPTETLSTDTQYF
CDR3nt: TGCGCCAGCAGTCCGACAGAAACTCTGAGCACAGATACGCAGTATTTT

v_gene: TRBV7-2
abundance: -
j_gene: TRBJ1-5
d_gene: -
CDR3aa: CASSLTTSSPQHF
CDR3nt: TGTGCCAGCAGCTTAACTACTTCAAGTCCCCAGCATTTT

v_gene: TRBV7-2
abundance: -
j_gene: TRBJ2-3
d_gene: TRBD2
CDR3aa: CASSLAPLRLANTDTQYF
CDR3nt: TGTGCCAGCAGCTTAGCGCCCCTACGACTAGCGAACACAGATACGCAGTATTTT

v_gene: TRBV6-2/TRBV6-3
abundance: -
j_gene: TRBJ2-1
d_gene: -
CDR3aa: CASSSLYREQFF
CDR3nt: TGTGCCAGCAGTTCCCTCTACAGGGAGCAGTTCTTC